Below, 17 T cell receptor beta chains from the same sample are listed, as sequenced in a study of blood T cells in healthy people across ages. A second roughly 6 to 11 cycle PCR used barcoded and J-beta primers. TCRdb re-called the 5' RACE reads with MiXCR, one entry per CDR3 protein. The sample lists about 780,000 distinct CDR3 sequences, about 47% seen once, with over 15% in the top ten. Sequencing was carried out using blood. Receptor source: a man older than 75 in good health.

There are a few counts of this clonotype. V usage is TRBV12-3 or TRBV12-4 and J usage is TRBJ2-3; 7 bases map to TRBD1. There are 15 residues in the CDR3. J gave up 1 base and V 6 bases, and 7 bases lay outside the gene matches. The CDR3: CASSLHGTGTDTQYF. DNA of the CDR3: TGTGCCAGCAGCCTCCACGGGACAGGCACAGATACGCAGTATTTT.

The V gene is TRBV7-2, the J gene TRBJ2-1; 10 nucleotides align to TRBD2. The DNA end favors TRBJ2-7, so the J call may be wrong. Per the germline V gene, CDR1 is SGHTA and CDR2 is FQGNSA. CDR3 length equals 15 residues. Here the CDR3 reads CASSLPSGRANEQYF. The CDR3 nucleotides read TGTGCCAGCAGCCTACCGAGCGGGAGGGCAAATGAGCAGTACTTC.

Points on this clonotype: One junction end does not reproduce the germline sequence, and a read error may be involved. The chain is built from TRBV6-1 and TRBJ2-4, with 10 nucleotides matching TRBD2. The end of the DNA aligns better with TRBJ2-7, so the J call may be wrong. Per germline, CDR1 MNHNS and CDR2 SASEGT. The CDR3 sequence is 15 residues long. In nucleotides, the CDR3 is TGTGCCAGTAGTGTTGCTAGCGGGAGTTTTTACGAGCAGTACTTC. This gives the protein CASSVASGSFYEQYF.

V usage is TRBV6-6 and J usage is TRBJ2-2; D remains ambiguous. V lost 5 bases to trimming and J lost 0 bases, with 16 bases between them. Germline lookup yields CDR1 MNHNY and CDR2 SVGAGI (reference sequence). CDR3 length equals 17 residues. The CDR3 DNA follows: TGTGCCAGCAGTCCACCCCCGGGCCGGTCGAACACCGGGGAGCTGTTTTTT. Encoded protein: CASSPPPGRSNTGELFF.

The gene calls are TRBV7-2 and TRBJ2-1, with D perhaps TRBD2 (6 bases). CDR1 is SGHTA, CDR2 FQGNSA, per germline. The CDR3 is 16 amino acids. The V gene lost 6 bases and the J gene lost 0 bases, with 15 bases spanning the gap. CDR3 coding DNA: TGTGCCAGCAGACGAGTGCGGGGCGGCTCCTACAATGAGCAGTTCTTC. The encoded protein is CASRRVRGGSYNEQFF. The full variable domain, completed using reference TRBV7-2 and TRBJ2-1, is GAGVSQSPSNKVTEKGKDVELRCDPISGHTALYWYRQSLGQGLEFLIYFQGNSAPDKSGLPSDRFSAERTGGSVSTLTIQRTQQEDSAVYLCASRRVRGGSYNEQFFGPGTRLTVL.

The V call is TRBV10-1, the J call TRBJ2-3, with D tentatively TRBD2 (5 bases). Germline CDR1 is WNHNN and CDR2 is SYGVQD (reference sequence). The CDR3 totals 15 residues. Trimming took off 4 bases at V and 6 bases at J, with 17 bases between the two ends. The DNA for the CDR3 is TGCGCCAGCAGTGCACTAGAGGGTTTCTCGGATACGCAGTATTTT. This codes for CASSALEGFSDTQYF.

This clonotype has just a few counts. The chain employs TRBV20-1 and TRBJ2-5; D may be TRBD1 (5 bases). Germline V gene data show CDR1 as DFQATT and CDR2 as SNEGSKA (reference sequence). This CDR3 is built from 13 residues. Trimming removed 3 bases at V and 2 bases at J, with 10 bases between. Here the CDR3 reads CSARQGGQETQYF. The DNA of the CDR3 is TGCAGTGCTAGGCAGGGTGGACAAGAGACCCAGTACTTC.

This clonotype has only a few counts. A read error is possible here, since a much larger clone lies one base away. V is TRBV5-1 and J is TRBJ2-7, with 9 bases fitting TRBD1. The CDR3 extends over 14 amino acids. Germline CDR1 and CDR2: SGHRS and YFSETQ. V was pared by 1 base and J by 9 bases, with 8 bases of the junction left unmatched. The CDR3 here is CASSLRDRVHGQYF. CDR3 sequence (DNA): TGCGCCAGCAGCTTGAGGGACAGGGTTCACGGGCAGTACTTC.

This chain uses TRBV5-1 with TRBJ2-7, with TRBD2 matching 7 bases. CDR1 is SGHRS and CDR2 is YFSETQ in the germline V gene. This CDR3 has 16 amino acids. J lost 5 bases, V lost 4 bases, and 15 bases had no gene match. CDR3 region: CASSPAAGLIMDEQYF. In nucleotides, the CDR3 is TGCGCCAGCAGCCCTGCAGCGGGATTAATCATGGACGAGCAGTACTTC.

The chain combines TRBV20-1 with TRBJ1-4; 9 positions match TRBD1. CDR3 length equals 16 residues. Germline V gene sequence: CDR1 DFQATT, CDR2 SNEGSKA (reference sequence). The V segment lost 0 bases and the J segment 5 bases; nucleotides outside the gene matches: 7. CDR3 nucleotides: TGCAGTGCTAGAGATCCAACAGGGGGCCGGAATGAAAAACTGTTTTTT. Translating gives CSARDPTGGRNEKLFF.

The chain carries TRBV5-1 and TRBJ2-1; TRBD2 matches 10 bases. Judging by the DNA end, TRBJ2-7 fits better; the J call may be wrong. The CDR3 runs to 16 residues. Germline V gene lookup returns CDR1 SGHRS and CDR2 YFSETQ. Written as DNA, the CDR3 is TGCGCCAGCAGCTTGAGTCCTAGCGGGAGAAACAATGAGCAGTACTTC. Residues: CASSLSPSGRNNEQYF.

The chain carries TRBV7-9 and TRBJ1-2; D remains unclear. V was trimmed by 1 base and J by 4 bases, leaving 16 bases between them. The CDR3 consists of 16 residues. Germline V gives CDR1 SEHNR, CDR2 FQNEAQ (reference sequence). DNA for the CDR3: TGTGCCAGCAGCTTAGTAAGGGCGGAGGTCTCCTATGGCTACACCTTC. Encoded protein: CASSLVRAEVSYGYTF.

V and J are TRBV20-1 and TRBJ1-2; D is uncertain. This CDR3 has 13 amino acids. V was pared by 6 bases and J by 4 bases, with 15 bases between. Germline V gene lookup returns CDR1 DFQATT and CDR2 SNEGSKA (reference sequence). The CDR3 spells CSAPTARIYGYTF. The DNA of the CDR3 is TGCAGTGCCCCGACCGCTAGGATCTATGGCTACACCTTC.

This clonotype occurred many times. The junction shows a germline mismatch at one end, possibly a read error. CDR3 sequence: CASSFPTTGRSSEQYF. CDR3 DNA: TGTGCCAGCAGCTTCCCGACGACAGGGAGATCCTCCGAGCAGTACTTC. The rearrangement uses TRBV7-2 and TRBJ2-7; the match to TRBD1 covers 7 bases. CDR1 and CDR2 (germline): SGHTA, FQGNSA. There are 16 residues in the CDR3.

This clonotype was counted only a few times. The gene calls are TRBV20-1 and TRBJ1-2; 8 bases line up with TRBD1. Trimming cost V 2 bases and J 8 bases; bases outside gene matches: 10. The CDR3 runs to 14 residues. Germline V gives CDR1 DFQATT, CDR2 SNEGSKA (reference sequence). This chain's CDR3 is CSARRPGQVGGYTF. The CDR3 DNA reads TGCAGTGCTAGACGCCCGGGACAGGTCGGCGGCTACACCTTC.

The chain's CDR3 is CSVDRHAFF. The CDR3 DNA is TGCAGCGTTGACCGGCACGCTTTCTTT. The V call is TRBV29-1, the J call TRBJ1-1, with unresolved D. The germline CDR1 and CDR2 sequences are SQVTM and ANQGSEA. The CDR3 is 9 amino acids. Trimming removed 3 bases at V and 11 bases at J, with 7 bases between.

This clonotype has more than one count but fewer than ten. CDR3 residues: CSPRRGDTQYF. The CDR3 bases are TGCAGCCCGCGACGGGGGGATACGCAGTATTTT. The J gene is TRBJ2-3, the V gene TRBV29-1, with TRBD2 as a possible D gene (6 bases). The V end was cut by 8 bases, the J end by 6 bases, with 12 bases between. Germline V gene lookup returns CDR1 SQVTM and CDR2 ANQGSEA. This CDR3 spans 11 amino acids.